These 16 T cell receptor beta chains originate from one sample sequenced in a study of blood T cell repertoires in COVID-19. Assay: immunoSEQ multiplex PCR; the TCRdb copy retains only in-frame clones and omits some. The table records about 42,000 clones, roughly 80% of them present only once. Material: peripheral blood. The source of these receptors is a woman aged 70-85 years with acute or convalescent COVID-19.

J is TRBJ2-3 and V is TRBV12-3 or TRBV12-4; the D is unclear. The CDR3 has 12 amino acids. Trimming stripped 5 bases from V and 6 bases from J, with 9 bases between. The CDR3 sequence: CASSLEFDTQYF. The CDR3 DNA is TGTGCCAGCAGTCTTGAGTTCGATACGCAGTATTTT.

The V and J genes are TRBV5-1 and TRBJ1-5; D might be TRBD1 (6 bases). V lost 2 bases and J lost 5, with 8 bases in between. From germline, CDR1 is SGHRS and CDR2 YFSETQ. The CDR3 spans 13 residues. The CDR3 sequence is CASSLQGDQPQHF. The CDR3 DNA follows: TGCGCCAGCAGCTTACAGGGAGATCAGCCCCAGCATTTT. The whole variable domain, filled in from reference TRBV5-1 and TRBJ1-5, reads KAGVTQTPRYLIKTRGQQVTLSCSPISGHRSVSWYQQTPGQGLQFLFEYFSETQRNKGNFPGRFSGRQFSNSRSEMNVSTLELGDSALYLCASSLQGDQPQHFGDGTRLSIL.

This clone was seen once. The CDR3 loop reads CASSGALAGGYNEQFF. DNA of the CDR3: TGTGCCAGCAGTGGGGCACTAGCGGGAGGCTACAATGAGCAGTTCTTC. J is TRBJ2-1 and V is TRBV2; 12 bases map to TRBD2. J lost 3 bases, V lost 4 bases, and 4 bases had no gene match. The CDR3 totals 16 residues. Germline V gene sequence: CDR1 SNHLY, CDR2 FYNNEI.

The DNA for the CDR3 is TGTGCCACCAGCAGAGGTCGGGGAATCGAAGGGCAGCCCCAGCATTTT. Translating gives CATSRGRGIEGQPQHF. This chain uses TRBV15 with TRBJ1-5, with D uncertain. CDR1 is LNHNV, CDR2 YYDKDF, per germline (reference sequence). Trimming left V 1 base short and J 7 bases short, with 17 bases between. This CDR3 spans 16 amino acids.

The chain is built from TRBV19 and TRBJ2-7, with 7 bases identical to TRBD2. Per the germline V gene, CDR1 is LNHDA and CDR2 is SQIVND (reference sequence). J was trimmed by 0 bases and V by 5 bases; bases with no gene match: 7. CDR3 size: 15 residues. The CDR3 here is CASSQGGRISYEQYF. The CDR3 bases are TGTGCCAGTAGTCAGGGAGGGCGAATCTCCTACGAGCAGTACTTC.

V and J are TRBV5-5 and TRBJ1-6; 8 bases align to TRBD1. Germline V CDR1 and CDR2: SGHKS, YYEKEE (reference sequence). The CDR3 totals 16 residues. Trimming at V came to 4 bases and at J to 9 bases, leaving 12 bases not matched to a gene. The CDR3 coding sequence is TGTGCCAGCAGCCTGCCACAGGGGGGAAGAGGTTCACCCCTCCACTTT. Its translation is CASSLPQGGRGSPLHF.

The CDR3 loop reads CASSPTSNEQFF. CDR3 nucleotides: TGTGCCAGCAGTCCCACTAGCAATGAGCAGTTCTTC. The chain joins TRBV2 to TRBJ2-1; possibly TRBD2 for D (5 bases). V lost 5 bases to trimming and J lost 6 bases, with 8 bases between them. Germline assignment: CDR1 SNHLY and CDR2 FYNNEI. The CDR3 extends over 12 amino acids.

This chain links TRBV27 with TRBJ2-7, with D perhaps TRBD2 (6 bases). Trimming took off 6 bases at V and 6 bases at J, with 15 bases between the two ends. The germline V gene encodes CDR1 MNHEY and CDR2 SMNVEV (reference sequence). This CDR3 is 13 amino acids long. The CDR3 sequence: CASRVEVRGEQYF. DNA of the CDR3: TGTGCCAGCAGGGTGGAAGTGCGGGGCGAGCAGTACTTC.

CDR3: CASSIWSGGKQETQYF. CDR3 in DNA: TGTGCCAGTAGTATCTGGAGCGGGGGGAAACAAGAGACCCAGTACTTC. V usage is TRBV19 and J usage is TRBJ2-5; 9 bases agree with TRBD2. The junction had 7 bases not matched to a gene; V was cut back by 3 bases and J by 2 bases. The germline CDR1 and CDR2 sequences are LNHDA and SQIVND (reference sequence). The CDR3 totals 16 residues. Complete variable domain (other parts from reference TRBV19 and TRBJ2-5): DGGITQSPKYLFRKEGQNVTLSCEQNLNHDAMYWYRQDPGQGLRLIYYSQIVNDFQKGDIAEGYSVSREKKESFPLTVTSAQKNPTAFYLCASSIWSGGKQETQYFGPGTRLLVL.

This clone was detected only once. CDR3 residues: CASSLGQGINEKLFF. The CDR3 DNA reads as TGTGCCAGCAGTCTAGGACAGGGAATCAATGAAAAACTGTTTTTT. The chain uses TRBV2 and TRBJ1-4; TRBD1 matches at 8 bases. V trimming: 5 bases; J trimming: 5 bases; junction bases outside the gene matches: 7. The CDR3 consists of 15 residues. Germline CDR1 is SNHLY and CDR2 is FYNNEI.

The chain links TRBV6-1 to TRBJ1-2; 7 bases fit TRBD1. This CDR3 spans 15 amino acids. The germline CDR1 and CDR2 sequences are MNHNS and SASEGT. V dropped 2 bases and J dropped 4; count of bases not matched to a gene: 7. Written as DNA, the CDR3 is TGTGCCAGCAGTGAACCACGGACAGGAATCTATGGCTACACCTTC. Encoded protein: CASSEPRTGIYGYTF.

The chain recombines TRBV28 with TRBJ1-1; the match to TRBD1 covers 8 bases. V lost 5 bases, J lost 4 bases, and 6 bases stayed unmatched. Per germline, CDR1 MDHEN and CDR2 SYDVKM. CDR3 length: 14 residues. The CDR3 nucleotides are TGTGCCAGCAGTCCAGGGGGCGCGAGCACTGAAGCTTTCTTT. Residues: CASSPGGASTEAFF.

This clone was found a few times. The chain joins TRBV4-3 to TRBJ1-1; D is uncertain. Trimming took off 1 base at V and 4 bases at J, with 13 bases between the two ends. The CDR3 has 15 residues. Germline V gene sequence: CDR1 LGHNA, CDR2 YSLEER. CDR3 sequence: CASSQVPGRGTEAFF. CDR3 DNA: TGCGCCAGCAGCCAAGTTCCGGGGAGAGGCACTGAAGCTTTCTTT.

V usage is TRBV10-3 and J usage is TRBJ2-7; 10 bases align to TRBD1. The CDR3 totals 17 residues. The V gene end was trimmed by 0 bases and the J gene end by 6 bases; junction bases not matched to a gene: 11. The germline gives CDR1 ENHRY, CDR2 SYGVKD. The CDR3 reads CAISESRYRTGGGEQYF. Here the CDR3 DNA reads TGTGCCATCAGTGAGTCTCGCTATCGGACAGGGGGAGGCGAGCAGTACTTC.

This rearrangement joins TRBV29-1 to TRBJ2-7, with 9 bases fitting TRBD2. Unmatched junction bases numbered 5, after V lost 5 bases and J lost 6 bases. The germline V gene has CDR1 SQVTM and CDR2 ANQGSEA. The CDR3 covers 12 residues. CDR3 sequence reads: CSVQREESEQYF. CDR3 coding DNA: TGCAGCGTTCAGCGGGAGGAATCCGAGCAGTACTTC.

This chain connects TRBV2 to TRBJ1-2, with 8 bases aligning to TRBD1. Looked up from germline, CDR1 is SNHLY and CDR2 is FYNNEI. This CDR3 has 14 residues. The V segment lost 7 bases and the J segment 7 bases; nucleotides outside the gene matches: 11. The CDR3: CASILDRAQAGYTF. As DNA, the CDR3 is TGTGCCAGCATCCTGGACAGGGCCCAAGCTGGCTACACCTTC.